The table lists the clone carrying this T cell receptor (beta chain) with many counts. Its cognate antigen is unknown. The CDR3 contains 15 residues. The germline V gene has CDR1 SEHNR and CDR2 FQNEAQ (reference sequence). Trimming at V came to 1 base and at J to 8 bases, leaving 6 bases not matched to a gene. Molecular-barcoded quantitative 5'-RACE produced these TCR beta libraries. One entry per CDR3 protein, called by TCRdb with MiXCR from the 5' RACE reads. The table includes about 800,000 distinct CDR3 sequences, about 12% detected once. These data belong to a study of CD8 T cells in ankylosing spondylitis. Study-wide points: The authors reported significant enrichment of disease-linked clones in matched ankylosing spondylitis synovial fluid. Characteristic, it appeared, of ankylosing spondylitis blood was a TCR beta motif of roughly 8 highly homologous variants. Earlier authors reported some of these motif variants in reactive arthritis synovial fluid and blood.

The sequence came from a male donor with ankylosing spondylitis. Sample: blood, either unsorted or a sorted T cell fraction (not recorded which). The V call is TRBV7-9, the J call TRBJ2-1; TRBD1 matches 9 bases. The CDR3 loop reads CASSLVGTGKDEQFF. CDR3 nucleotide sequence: TGTGCCAGCAGCTTAGTCGGGACAGGGAAGGATGAGCAGTTCTTC.